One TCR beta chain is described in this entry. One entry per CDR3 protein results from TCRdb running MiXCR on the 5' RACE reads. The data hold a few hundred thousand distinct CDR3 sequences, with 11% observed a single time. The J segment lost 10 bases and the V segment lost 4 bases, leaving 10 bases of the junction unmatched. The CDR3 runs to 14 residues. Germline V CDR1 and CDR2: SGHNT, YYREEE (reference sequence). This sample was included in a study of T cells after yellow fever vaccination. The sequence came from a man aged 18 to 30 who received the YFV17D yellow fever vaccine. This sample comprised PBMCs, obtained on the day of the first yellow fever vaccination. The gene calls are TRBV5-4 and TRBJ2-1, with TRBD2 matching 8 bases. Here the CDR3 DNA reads TGTGCCAGCAGCCCTCAGCGGGGGCGCTGGGAGCAGTTCTTC. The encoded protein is CASSPQRGRWEQFF.